Presented here are 14 T cell receptor beta chains from one specimen sequenced in a study of T cell changes during pregnancy in multiple sclerosis. The protocol was immunoSEQ multiplex PCR, while the TCRdb copy is restricted to in-frame clones and leaves out a portion. Of just under 65,000 clones in the sample, around 92% were seen once. This sample comprised peripheral blood, obtained after pregnancy. The source is a female donor in good health, enrolled as a control in a pregnancy study.

The rearrangement links TRBV2 to TRBJ2-5; 9 nucleotides match TRBD2. V was pared by 3 bases and J by 6 bases, with 11 bases of the junction left unmatched. CDR3 length: 16 amino acids. Per the germline V gene, CDR1 is SNHLY and CDR2 is FYNNEI. The CDR3, as DNA: TGTGCCAGCAGTGATAGTAGGGCTAGCGGGGTAAAGACCCAGTACTTC. This gives the protein CASSDSRASGVKTQYF.

This chain joins TRBV7-9 and TRBJ1-1; 7 nucleotides match TRBD1. Germline-derived CDR1 and CDR2 are SEHNR and FQNEAQ (reference sequence). The CDR3 contains 15 residues. After removal of 6 bases from V and 6 bases from J, the junction contained 13 bases not matched to a gene. DNA of the CDR3: TGTGCCAGCAGGTCCAAGGACAGGTTAGGGTCTGAAGCTTTCTTT. Translation gives CASRSKDRLGSEAFF.

The chain couples TRBV7-3 to TRBJ2-3, with 10 positions matching TRBD2. This CDR3 comprises 15 residues. Trimming removed 3 bases from V and 1 base from J; junction bases left unmatched: 1. CDR1 is SGHTA, CDR2 FQGTGA, per germline. The CDR3 bases are TGTGCCAGCAGCTTCCTAGCGGGGGGCACAGATACGCAGTATTTT. As protein: CASSFLAGGTDTQYF. Full variable domain (rest looked up from reference TRBV7-3 and TRBJ2-3): GAGVSQTPSNKVTEKGKYVELRCDPISGHTALYWYRQSLGQGPEFLIYFQGTGAADDSGLPNDRFFAVRPEGSVSTLKIQRTERGDSAVYLCASSFLAGGTDTQYFGPGTRLTVL.

The V and J genes are TRBV7-6 and TRBJ1-5; the D is unclear. Germline CDR1 reads SGHVS; CDR2 reads FNYEAQ. Trimming removed 4 bases from V and 1 base from J, with 11 bases in between. CDR3 length: 15 residues. For the CDR3, the DNA is TGTGCCAGCAGCTCGGGTGGGGAGAGCAATCAGCCCCAGCATTTT. The encoded protein is CASSSGGESNQPQHF.

CDR3 DNA sequence: TGTGCCAGCAGTGTGACAGGGAGCAATCAGCCCCAGCATTTT. Its translation is CASSVTGSNQPQHF. The chain carries TRBV25-1 and TRBJ1-5, with 7 nucleotides matching TRBD1. J was trimmed by 1 base and V by 4 bases; bases with no gene match: 1. The CDR3 is 14 residues long. From germline, CDR1 is MGHDK and CDR2 SYGVNS.

The rearrangement joins TRBV19 to TRBJ1-5, with a possible D match to TRBD1 (5 bases). Germline values: CDR1 LNHDA, CDR2 SQIVND (reference sequence). This CDR3 has 15 amino acids. Trimming removed 5 bases at V and 6 bases at J, with 17 bases between. The CDR3 DNA is TGTGCCAGTAGTCTCTTAACAGGTATCAGTCAGCCCCAGCATTTT. It encodes CASSLLTGISQPQHF.

The chain has TRBV7-2 and TRBJ1-2; D not resolved. The CDR3 extends over 13 amino acids. The germline V and J ends were trimmed by 1 base and 13 bases, with 16 bases remaining between them. Germline lookup yields CDR1 SGHTA and CDR2 FQGNSA. The CDR3 DNA reads as TGTGCCAGCAGCTTAGAATTCGGAGCCGCTGGCACCTTC. Its protein is CASSLEFGAAGTF.

The chain uses TRBV19 and TRBJ2-2; D perhaps matches TRBD1 (6 bases). Germline V gene data show CDR1 as LNHDA and CDR2 as SQIVND (reference sequence). The length of the CDR3 is 14 residues. Between the trimmed V and J ends, which lost 5 bases and 6 bases, there was a span of 13 bases. CDR3: CASSVAGASGELFF. CDR3 nucleotides: TGTGCCAGTAGTGTGGCAGGGGCTTCCGGGGAGCTGTTTTTT.

The rearrangement links TRBV7-9 to TRBJ1-2; 7 bases align to TRBD1. The CDR3 length is 14 residues. The V segment lost 7 bases and the J segment 5 bases; nucleotides outside the gene matches: 10. CDR1 and CDR2 (germline): SEHNR, FQNEAQ (reference sequence). CDR3 protein: CASIPGGGVYGYTF. The CDR3 DNA is TGTGCCAGCATCCCGGGAGGGGGCGTTTATGGCTACACCTTC.

CDR3 nucleotide sequence: TGTGCCATCAGCGGACAGGGTTTGACCAATGAGCAGTTCTTC. This translates into CAISGQGLTNEQFF. The rearrangement uses TRBV10-3 and TRBJ2-1, with 8 bases aligning to TRBD1. The CDR3 contains 14 residues. Losses at the gene ends were 6 bases for V and 6 bases for J; bases not matched to a gene: 7. Germline CDR1 reads ENHRY; CDR2 reads SYGVKD.

The rearrangement links TRBV5-1 to TRBJ2-2, with D possibly being TRBD2 (5 bases). The germline gives CDR1 SGHRS, CDR2 YFSETQ. CDR3 length: 14 amino acids. V gave up 4 bases and J gave up 3 bases, with 10 bases separating them. CDR3 sequence (DNA): TGCGCCAGCAGCCCCCGGGGAGACACCGGGGAGCTGTTTTTT. As protein: CASSPRGDTGELFF.

This chain links TRBV5-5 with TRBJ1-5; D is possibly TRBD1 (6 bases). Looked up from germline, CDR1 is SGHKS and CDR2 is YYEKEE (reference sequence). This CDR3 is 17 amino acids long. V lost 1 base to trimming and J lost 5 bases, with 19 bases between them. The CDR3 sequence: CASSLWGVSGADQPQHF. DNA for the CDR3: TGTGCCAGCAGCTTGTGGGGTGTTTCAGGGGCCGATCAGCCCCAGCATTTT.

The chain has TRBV5-4 and TRBJ2-1; 8 nucleotides match TRBD2. V dropped 4 bases and J dropped 8; count of bases not matched to a gene: 5. The CDR3 runs to 13 residues. CDR1 and CDR2 from the germline V gene are SGHNT and YYREEE (reference sequence). CDR3 bases: TGTGCCAGCAGCACTGGACTAGCCTATGAGCAGTTCTTC. Protein sequence: CASSTGLAYEQFF.

The V gene is TRBV5-4, the J gene TRBJ2-1; D possibly corresponds to TRBD2 (6 bases). The V and J ends lost 1 base and 0 bases respectively, with 11 bases between them. The CDR3 runs 16 residues. CDR1 SGHNT and CDR2 YYREEE come from the germline V gene (reference sequence). CDR3 residues: CASSLYRGSSYNEQFF. The CDR3 DNA reads as TGTGCCAGCAGCTTGTACCGGGGGAGCTCCTACAATGAGCAGTTCTTC.